The 27 T cell receptor beta chains below were found in one sample sequenced in a study of shared clonotypes between healthy human individuals. Sequencing was performed with immunoSEQ multiplex PCR; in TCRdb, only in-frame clones are kept and a portion is missing. The table records 2 million to 3 million clones, approximately 93% of them present only once. Sequenced material: naive CD4+ T cells from PBMCs. Subset specified: CD45RA+ positively selected. Source of these receptors: a man between 18 and 29 years old in good health. Some clones in this sample may be carry-over from other donors' samples.

The J gene is TRBJ2-1, the V gene TRBV5-1; no clear D. The V end lost 2 bases, the J end lost 10 bases, and 7 bases lay between the germline ends. CDR3 length: 11 amino acids. Germline V gives CDR1 SGHRS, CDR2 YFSETQ. CDR3 in DNA: TGCGCCAGCAGCTTCAGAGAAGAGCAGTTCTTC. Protein sequence: CASSFREEQFF.

This chain joins TRBV15 and TRBJ2-5; 8 bases line up with TRBD1. The length of the CDR3 is 14 residues. CDR1 and CDR2 (germline): LNHNV, YYDKDF (reference sequence). Losses at the gene ends were 7 bases for V and 6 bases for J; bases not matched to a gene: 10. In nucleotides, the CDR3 is TGTGCCACCAATCAGGGGGCGGTGGTAAAGACCCAGTACTTC. This gives the protein CATNQGAVVKTQYF.

The V and J genes are TRBV6-1 and TRBJ2-7; D is perhaps TRBD1 or TRBD2 (5 bases each). Germline values: CDR1 MNHNS, CDR2 SASEGT. The CDR3 has 13 amino acids. V lost 7 bases, J lost 2 bases, and 12 bases lay in between. CDR3: CASTWDGTYEQYF. The CDR3 DNA sequence: TGTGCCAGCACCTGGGACGGTACCTACGAGCAGTACTTC.

The genes are TRBV25-1 and TRBJ1-5, with D possibly matching TRBD1 (6 bases). CDR1 and CDR2 (germline): MGHDK, SYGVNS. This CDR3 contains 14 residues. V was cut by 4 bases and J by 2 bases, with 9 bases left in between. The CDR3 bases are TGTGCCAGCAGTGGAGGGGGTCGCAATCAGCCCCAGCATTTT. It yields the protein CASSGGGRNQPQHF.

The CDR3 spells CASRSYEGTLVGGNTIYF. Here the CDR3 DNA reads TGTGCCAGCAGATCTTATGAAGGCACCCTGGTCGGCGGAAACACCATATATTTT. V is TRBV11-2 and J is TRBJ1-3; D gene uncertain. The CDR3 is 18 residues long. Trimming removed 6 bases at V and 4 bases at J, with 25 bases between. CDR1 is SGHAT, CDR2 FQNNGV, per germline.

The chain couples TRBV15 to TRBJ1-1; D remains ambiguous. This CDR3 region has 14 residues. Germline-derived CDR1 and CDR2 are LNHNV and YYDKDF (reference sequence). With 0 bases removed from V and 4 bases from J, the gap between germline ends came to 9 bases. CDR3 nucleotides: TGTGCCACCAGCAGAGATCGTCCGACCACTGAAGCTTTCTTT. Translation gives CATSRDRPTTEAFF. The variable domain in full, completed from reference TRBV15 and TRBJ1-1, reads DAMVIQNPRYQVTQFGKPVTLSCSQTLNHNVMYWYQQKSSQAPKLLFHYYDKDFNNEADTPDNFQSRRPNTSFCFLDIRSPGLGDTAMYLCATSRDRPTTEAFFGQGTRLTVV.

This chain links TRBV7-2 with TRBJ1-5; D uncertain. The CDR3 sequence is 14 residues long. Germline loops: CDR1 SGHTA, CDR2 FQGNSA. Trimming pared 0 bases from V and 0 bases from J, leaving 3 bases between. The CDR3 nucleotides read TGTGCCAGCAGCTTAGCTTATAGCAATCAGCCCCAGCATTTT. Translation gives CASSLAYSNQPQHF.

This rearrangement joins TRBV4-1 to TRBJ2-7, with D unresolved. The CDR3 length is 14 residues. V was shortened by 1 base and J by 2 bases, with 9 bases between the two germline ends. Germline loops: CDR1 MGHRA, CDR2 YSYEKL. CDR3 residues: CASSQGAQTYEQYF. CDR3 DNA: TGCGCCAGCAGCCAAGGGGCACAAACCTACGAGCAGTACTTC.

The sample holds a few counts of this clone. The sample has other DNA sequences that encode this CDR3 too. The chain combines TRBV5-4 with TRBJ1-5; perhaps TRBD1 as D (5 bases). V gave up 2 bases and J gave up 2 bases, with 8 bases separating them. This CDR3 comprises 14 residues. Germline V gene lookup returns CDR1 SGHNT and CDR2 YYREEE (reference sequence). The CDR3: CASSLGGGNQPQHF. The CDR3 DNA sequence: TGTGCCAGCAGCTTAGGAGGGGGCAATCAGCCCCAGCATTTT. The full variable domain, its missing parts supplied by reference TRBV5-4 and TRBJ1-5, is ETGVTQSPTHLIKTRGQQVTLRCSSQSGHNTVSWYQQALGQGPQFIFQYYREEENGRGNFPPRFSGLQFPNYSSELNVNALELDDSALYLCASSLGGGNQPQHFGDGTRLSIL.

J is TRBJ2-1 and V is TRBV7-2; unclear D gene. The germline V gene has CDR1 SGHTA and CDR2 FQGNSA. Trimming stripped 0 bases from V and 3 bases from J, with 9 bases between. CDR3 length: 15 residues. The CDR3 here is CASSLAAAIYNEQFF. CDR3 nucleotide sequence: TGTGCCAGCAGCTTAGCTGCGGCGATCTACAATGAGCAGTTCTTC.

The chain joins TRBV6-6 to TRBJ1-2, with 8 nucleotides matching TRBD1. This CDR3 has 13 residues. CDR1 and CDR2 (germline): MNHNY, SVGAGI (reference sequence). The V gene end was trimmed by 8 bases and the J gene end by 8 bases; junction bases not matched to a gene: 10. CDR3 region: CASRDRPSGGYTF. CDR3 sequence (DNA): TGTGCCAGCCGGGACAGGCCCTCGGGGGGCTACACCTTC.

Comments on this clone: The sample has other DNA sequences that encode this CDR3 too. The rearrangement links TRBV5-1 to TRBJ1-2, with D unclear. Trimming pared 0 bases from V and 0 bases from J, leaving 9 bases between. In germline, CDR1 is SGHRS, CDR2 YFSETQ. CDR3 length equals 15 residues. Here the CDR3 reads CASSLDVRSNYGYTF. The CDR3 DNA reads as TGCGCCAGCAGCTTGGATGTCCGATCTAACTATGGCTACACCTTC.

The chain couples TRBV2 to TRBJ1-5; D unresolved. Germline V gene data show CDR1 as SNHLY and CDR2 as FYNNEI. The CDR3 is made up of 12 amino acids. Trimming took off 6 bases at V and 5 bases at J, with 8 bases between the two ends. DNA for the CDR3: TGTGCCAGCAGGGGATTGGATCAGCCCCAGCATTTT. Translated, it gives CASRGLDQPQHF.

This chain joins TRBV7-8 and TRBJ1-2; 10 bases line up with TRBD1. V trimming: 1 base; J trimming: 9 bases; junction bases outside the gene matches: 11. This CDR3 contains 16 residues. Germline V lookup: CDR1 SGHVS, CDR2 FQNEAQ. CDR3 in DNA: TGTGCCAGCAGCTTAGACGCCCCGGGACAGGGGAACAGCTACACCTTC. Translating gives CASSLDAPGQGNSYTF.

The chain uses TRBV7-9 and TRBJ2-1; no definite D call. This CDR3 spans 11 amino acids. Germline V lookup: CDR1 SEHNR, CDR2 FQNEAQ (reference sequence). The V and J ends lost 3 bases and 9 bases respectively, with 6 bases between them. This CDR3 is CASSLASEQFF. The CDR3 region has the DNA TGTGCCAGCAGCTTGGCGTCTGAGCAGTTCTTC.

Details on this clone: Other DNA sequences of this sample code for an identical CDR3. CDR3: CASSLAGVSTDTQYF. The CDR3 region has the DNA TGTGCCAGCAGCCTCGCCGGGGTAAGCACAGATACGCAGTATTTT. The chain joins TRBV7-2 to TRBJ2-3; D might be TRBD2 (5 bases). The CDR3 covers 15 residues. Germline lookup yields CDR1 SGHTA and CDR2 FQGNSA. V was trimmed by 5 bases and J by 0 bases, leaving 12 bases between them.

The chain is built from TRBV2 and TRBJ2-1, with 10 bases aligning to TRBD2. This CDR3 contains 16 residues. After removal of 2 bases from V and 9 bases from J, the junction contained 10 bases not matched to a gene. Germline values: CDR1 SNHLY, CDR2 FYNNEI. The CDR3 DNA is TGTGCCAGCAGTGAACGGAGCGGGAGGGCCTGGGGTGAGCAGTTCTTC. It is translated as CASSERSGRAWGEQFF.

The gene calls are TRBV5-4 and TRBJ2-1; D call uncertain. CDR3 size: 13 residues. CDR1 and CDR2 (germline): SGHNT, YYREEE (reference sequence). V lost 6 bases to trimming and J lost 8 bases, with 15 bases between them. The CDR3 nucleotides read TGTGCCAGCACCCGGGCCCCCCCAGATGAGCAGTTCTTC. Protein: CASTRAPPDEQFF.

A few counts support this clone. V and J are TRBV5-6 and TRBJ2-7; D is uncertain. Per the germline V gene, CDR1 is SGHDT and CDR2 is YYEEEE. V was clipped by 0 bases and J by 2 bases, with 6 bases between them. CDR3 size: 13 residues. CDR3 sequence: CASSLAQTYEQYF. CDR3 nucleotides: TGTGCCAGCAGCTTGGCACAGACCTACGAGCAGTACTTC.

This clone showed up just once. The chain employs TRBV10-1 and TRBJ1-6; 8 nucleotides align to TRBD1. The V gene's germline CDR1 is WNHNN and CDR2 SYGVQD (reference sequence). There are 13 residues in the CDR3. V trimming: 8 bases; J trimming: 9 bases; junction bases outside the gene matches: 6. This CDR3 is CASSDRGFSPLHF. The CDR3 DNA reads TGCGCCAGCTCTGACAGGGGATTTTCACCCCTCCACTTT.

Worth noting for this clone: Additional DNA sequences in this sample encode the identical CDR3. The chain combines TRBV6-6 with TRBJ2-3; no reliable D call. CDR1 and CDR2 (germline): MNHNY, SVGAGI (reference sequence). This CDR3 is 14 amino acids long. Trimming pared 0 bases from V and 0 bases from J, leaving 4 bases between. The DNA for the CDR3 is TGTGCCAGCAGTTACTCTGGGAGCACAGATACGCAGTATTTT. Translating gives CASSYSGSTDTQYF.

This chain links TRBV21-1 with TRBJ2-7; the table calls TRBD2, which could not be checked here. TRBV21-1 is listed as a pseudogene. The CDR3 covers 16 residues. CDR3 nucleotide sequence: TGTGCCAGCAGTGCATGCGGGACGGGGGGAAATGGAGAGCAGTACTTC. This translates into CASSACGTGGNGEQYF.

This chain joins TRBV7-3 and TRBJ2-2; tentatively, D is TRBD2 (5 bases). The germline V gene encodes CDR1 SGHTA and CDR2 FQGTGA. This CDR3 comprises 16 residues. V lost 2 bases to trimming and J lost 0 bases, with 10 bases between them. Here the CDR3 reads CASSLGGGTNTGELFF. CDR3 nucleotides: TGTGCCAGCAGCTTAGGTGGAGGAACGAACACCGGGGAGCTGTTTTTT.

The V gene is TRBV20-1, the J gene TRBJ2-7; TRBD2 is a possible D gene (6 bases). The germline CDR1 and CDR2 sequences are DFQATT and SNEGSKA (reference sequence). The CDR3 is made up of 10 amino acids. The CDR3 bases are TGCAGGGAGGACTACCAAGAGCAGTACTTC. It is translated as CREDYQEQYF.

This clone was observed a single time. The chain has TRBV28 and TRBJ1-3, with unresolved D. With 2 bases removed from V and 7 bases from J, the gap between germline ends came to 12 bases. The germline gives CDR1 MDHEN, CDR2 SYDVKM. This CDR3 is 14 amino acids long. CDR3 region: CASSLPDGRNTIYF. CDR3 nucleotide sequence: TGTGCCAGCAGTTTACCCGACGGCAGGAACACCATATATTTT.

V usage is TRBV19 and J usage is TRBJ1-1; D is uncertain. With 7 bases removed from V and 3 bases from J, the gap between germline ends came to 18 bases. The CDR3 has 15 amino acids. Germline CDR1 reads LNHDA; CDR2 reads SQIVND (reference sequence). CDR3 in DNA: TGTGCCAGTACCACGGACTGGGGTGGGGACACTGAAGCTTTCTTT. Its protein is CASTTDWGGDTEAFF.

This clone was picked up a small number of times. This chain connects TRBV7-2 to TRBJ1-5; D gene uncertain. CDR1 is SGHTA and CDR2 is FQGNSA in the germline V gene. V shed 4 bases and J shed 4 bases, with 8 bases lying between them. This CDR3 has 13 amino acids. The CDR3 sequence: CASSSSPNQPQHF. CDR3 in DNA: TGTGCCAGCAGCTCCTCCCCGAATCAGCCCCAGCATTTT.